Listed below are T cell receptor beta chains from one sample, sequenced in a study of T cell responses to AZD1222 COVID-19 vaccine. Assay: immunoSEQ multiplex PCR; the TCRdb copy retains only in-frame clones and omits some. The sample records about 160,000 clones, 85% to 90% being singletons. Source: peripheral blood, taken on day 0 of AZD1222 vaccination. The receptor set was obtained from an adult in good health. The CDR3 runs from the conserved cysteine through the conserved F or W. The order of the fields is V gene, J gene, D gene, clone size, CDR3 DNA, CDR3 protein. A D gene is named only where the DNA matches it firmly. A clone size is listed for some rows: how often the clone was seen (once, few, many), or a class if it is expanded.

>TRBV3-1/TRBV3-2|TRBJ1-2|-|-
TGTGCCAGCAGCCAAGGAGGGACTAACTATGGCTACACCTTC
CASSQGGTNYGYTF
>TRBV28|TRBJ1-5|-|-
TGTGCTATTCAACCAAGAGCCAATCAGCCCCAGCATTTT
CAIQPRANQPQHF
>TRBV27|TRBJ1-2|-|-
TGTGCCAGCAGTTCCTGGGGCTATGGCTACACCTTC
CASSSWGYGYTF
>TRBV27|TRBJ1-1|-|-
TGTGCCAGCAGTTTATCGGGGCCGGATGAAGCTTTCTTT
CASSLSGPDEAFF
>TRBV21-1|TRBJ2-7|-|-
TGTGCCAGCAGCAGGAGGGACAGGGATTCCACAAGCTCCTACGAGCAGTACTTC
CASSRRDRDSTSSYEQYF
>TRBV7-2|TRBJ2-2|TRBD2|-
TGTGCCAGCAGCCAAAGGGGGAGCGGGAGGTACACCGGGGAGCTGTTTTTT
CASSQRGSGRYTGELFF
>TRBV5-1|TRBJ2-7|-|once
TGCGCCAGCAGCTTTATCGGGGGTTCATCCTACGAGCAGTACTTC
CASSFIGGSSYEQYF
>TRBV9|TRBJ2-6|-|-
TGTGCCAGCGGGGGAGCCTCTGGGGCCAACGTCCTGACTTTC
CASGGASGANVLTF
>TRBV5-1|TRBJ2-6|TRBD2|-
TGCGCCAGCAGCCCGGTCCCGCGGGGGGCCTCTGGGGCCAACGTCCTGACTTTC
CASSPVPRGASGANVLTF
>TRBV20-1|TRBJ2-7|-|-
TGCAGTGCCAGTAGTGTATCCTACGAGCAGTACTTC
CSASSVSYEQYF
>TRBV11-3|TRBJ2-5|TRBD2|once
TGTGCCAGCAGCATCAGCGGGGGGGCATCAGAGACCCAGTACTTC
CASSISGGASETQYF
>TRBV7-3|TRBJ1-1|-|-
TGTGCCAGCAGCTTAACAGGGAACACTGAAGCTTTCTTT
CASSLTGNTEAFF
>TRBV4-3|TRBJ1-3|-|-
TGCGCCAGCAGCCAAGATGAGTTCTCTGGAAACACCATATATTTT
CASSQDEFSGNTIYF
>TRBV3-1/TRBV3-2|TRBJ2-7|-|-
TGTGCCAGCAGCCAACGGGGGGCGAGGGAGCAGTACTTC
CASSQRGAREQYF
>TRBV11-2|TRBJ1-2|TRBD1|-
TGTGCCAGCGCCTCCATTCGAAAGGAGGGGGCTGGCGGCTACACCTTC
CASASIRKEGAGGYTF
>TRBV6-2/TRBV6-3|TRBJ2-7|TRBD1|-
TGTGCCAGCAGTTACTCTCTTCGGGACAGCATCTCCTACGAGCAGTACTTC
CASSYSLRDSISYEQYF
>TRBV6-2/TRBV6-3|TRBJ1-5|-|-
TGTGCCAGCAGTTTTCAGTCCAAGGTTGGGAATCAGCCCCAGCATTTT
CASSFQSKVGNQPQHF
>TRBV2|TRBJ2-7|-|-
TGTGCCAGCGGTCAGTCTGCCTCCTACGAGCAGTACTTC
CASGQSASYEQYF
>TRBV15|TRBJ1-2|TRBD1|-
TGTGCCACCAGCAGAAGGACAGGTTCTAACTATGGCTACACCTTC
CATSRRTGSNYGYTF
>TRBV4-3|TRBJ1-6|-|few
TGCGCCAGCAGCCAAGACCCACCTTCAAGCTCCTATAATTCACCCCTCCACTTT
CASSQDPPSSSYNSPLHF
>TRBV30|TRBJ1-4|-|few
TGTGCCTGGAGGAGGGGAGAGGCTAATGAAAAACTGTTTTTT
CAWRRGEANEKLFF
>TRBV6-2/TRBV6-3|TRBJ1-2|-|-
TGTGCCAGCAGTTACGGACAGTTTGGCTACACCTTC
CASSYGQFGYTF
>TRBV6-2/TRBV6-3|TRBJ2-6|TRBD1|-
TGTGCCAGCAGTGGCCGACAGGGGACCGGGGCCAACGTCCTGACTTTC
CASSGRQGTGANVLTF
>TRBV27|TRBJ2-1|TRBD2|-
TGTGCCAGCAGTTCTGGACTAGCGGGCAATGAGCAGTTCTTC
CASSSGLAGNEQFF
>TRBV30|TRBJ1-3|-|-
TGTGCCTGGACCAGGGAGGGAAACACCATATATTTT
CAWTREGNTIYF
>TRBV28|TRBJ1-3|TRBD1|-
TGTGCCAGCAGCCAACCAGGGGGCTGGACCGGAAACACCATATATTTT
CASSQPGGWTGNTIYF
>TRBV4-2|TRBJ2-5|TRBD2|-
TGTGCCAGCAGCCTCACACCCCTCGGGACTAGCGGCCAAGAGACCCAGTACTTC
CASSLTPLGTSGQETQYF
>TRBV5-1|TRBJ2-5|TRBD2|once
TGCGCCAGCAGCTTGATGCTAGCGGGGGAAGAGACCCAGTACTTC
CASSLMLAGEETQYF
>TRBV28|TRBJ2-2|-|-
TGTGCCAGCAGTCTTCTATCCCTCGGGGAGCTGTTTTTT
CASSLLSLGELFF
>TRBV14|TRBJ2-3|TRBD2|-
TGTGCCAGCAGCCCGATGACTAGCGGGAGCACAGATACGCAGTATTTT
CASSPMTSGSTDTQYF
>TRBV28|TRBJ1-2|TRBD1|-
TGTGCCAGCAGTTCTTCCGGGACAGGGGATTTTGATGGCTACACCTTC
CASSSSGTGDFDGYTF
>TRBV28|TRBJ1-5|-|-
TGTGCCAGCAGACCGACTGGGACTCGGGCCCAGCATTTT
CASRPTGTRAQHF
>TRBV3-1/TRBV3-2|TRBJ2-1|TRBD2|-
TGTGCCAGCAGCCAAGTTGTAGCGGGAGTTACCTACAATGAGCAGTTCTTC
CASSQVVAGVTYNEQFF
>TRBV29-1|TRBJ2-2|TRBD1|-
TGCAGCGTTGTTTACGGGACAGGGAGCACCGGGGAGCTGTTTTTT
CSVVYGTGSTGELFF
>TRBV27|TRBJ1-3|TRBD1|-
TGTGCCAGCAGTTCAGGGGGGGCTGGAAACACCATATATTTT
CASSSGGAGNTIYF
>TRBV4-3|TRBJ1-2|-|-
TGCGCCAGCAGCCAAGGCGGTATCGGCTACACCTTC
CASSQGGIGYTF
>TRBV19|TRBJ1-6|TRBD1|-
TGTGCCAGTAGTATTGAAGGGGGCTGGGATTCACCCCTCCACTTT
CASSIEGGWDSPLHF
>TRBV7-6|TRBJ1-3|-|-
TGTGCCAGCAGCTTAGCGAAAAGGGGCTCTGGAAACACCATATATTTT
CASSLAKRGSGNTIYF
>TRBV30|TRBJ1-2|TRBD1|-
TGTGCCTGGAGTGCCGGGACAGCCAATACCTATGGCTACACCTTC
CAWSAGTANTYGYTF
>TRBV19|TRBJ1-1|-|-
TGTGCCAGTTTAACAGGGAACACTGAAGCTTTCTTT
CASLTGNTEAFF
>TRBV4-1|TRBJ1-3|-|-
TGCGCCAGCAGCCAAGTATTGACTAGTGCTGGAAACACCATATATTTT
CASSQVLTSAGNTIYF
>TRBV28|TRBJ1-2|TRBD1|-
TGTGCCAGCAGTATCCGGGACAGGGCCCGTTTTATGAGCTACACCTTC
CASSIRDRARFMSYTF
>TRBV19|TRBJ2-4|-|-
TGTGCCAGTAACTCACTACTAGCCAAAAACATTCAGTACTTC
CASNSLLAKNIQYF
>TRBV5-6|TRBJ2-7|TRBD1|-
TGTGCCAGCAGCTCCGGGGACAGGCCCTACGAGCAGTACTTC
CASSSGDRPYEQYF
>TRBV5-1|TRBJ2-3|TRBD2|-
TGCGCCAGCAGCTTAGGACTAGCGGGAGTGGGAGATACGCAGTATTTT
CASSLGLAGVGDTQYF
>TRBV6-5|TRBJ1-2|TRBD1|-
TGTGCCAGCAGCTACCGCAGACAGGGGGCTGGTGGCTACACCTTC
CASSYRRQGAGGYTF
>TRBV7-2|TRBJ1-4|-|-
TGTGCCAGCAGCTGGTGGCGGGGGGCGAGGGATGAAAAACTGTTTTTT
CASSWWRGARDEKLFF
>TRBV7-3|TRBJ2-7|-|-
TGTGCCAGCAGCTCCGGAACCGCCAGCGAGCAGTACTTC
CASSSGTASEQYF
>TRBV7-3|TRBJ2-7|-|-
TGTGCCAGCAGCTTGAGGGGTTCGGGGCCCTACGAGCAGTACTTC
CASSLRGSGPYEQYF
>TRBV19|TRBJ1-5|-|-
TGTGCCAGTGGGGAGTTGGCCGGCGTTAATCAGCCCCAGCATTTT
CASGELAGVNQPQHF
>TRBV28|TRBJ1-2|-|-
TGTGCCAGCAGCCCCCCTTCTGGGACCCTCTATGGCTACACCTTC
CASSPPSGTLYGYTF
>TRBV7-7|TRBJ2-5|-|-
TGTGCTAGCAGTAACGGGCCGAAAGAGACCCAGTACTTC
CASSNGPKETQYF
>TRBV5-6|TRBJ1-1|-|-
TGTGCCAGCAGCTTTGAATTGGGGGGGAACACTGAAGCTTTCTTT
CASSFELGGNTEAFF
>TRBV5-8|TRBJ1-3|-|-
TGTGCCAGCAGCCCGGACGGCCGACCATCGGGAAACACCATATATTTT
CASSPDGRPSGNTIYF
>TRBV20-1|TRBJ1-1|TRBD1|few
TGCAGTGCTAGTGAAACAGGGGTAGGTTGGACAACTGAAGCTTTCTTT
CSASETGVGWTTEAFF
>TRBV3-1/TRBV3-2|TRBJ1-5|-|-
TGTGCCAGCAGCCGCCGAGGGGCTGGTAGCAATCAGCCCCAGCATTTT
CASSRRGAGSNQPQHF
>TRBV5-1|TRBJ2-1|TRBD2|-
TGCGCCAGCAGCAGCGGACTAGCGGGTCTTTTATACAATGAGCAGTTCTTC
CASSSGLAGLLYNEQFF
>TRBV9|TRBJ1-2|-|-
TGTGCCAGCAGCGTAGCCGGGGATTCGGGCTACACCTTC
CASSVAGDSGYTF
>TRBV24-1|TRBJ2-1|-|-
TGTGCCACCAGTGACCCCAGCAGTCTTGAGGAGGAGCAGTTCTTC
CATSDPSSLEEEQFF